This T cell receptor (beta chain) is drawn from a study of blood T cell repertoires in COVID-19. Between the trimmed V and J ends, which lost 0 bases and 5 bases, there was a span of 11 bases. This CDR3 contains 14 residues. CDR1 SGHNT and CDR2 YYREEE come from the germline V gene (reference sequence). Recruits, aged about 18 to 90 years, lived in 20 to 30 US areas. Self-reported history from a screening survey and questionnaire set each donor's cohort. Donors of Cohort 3 who recovered were those that had two negative PCRs, clearance, or symptom resolution. Authors' analysis steps: Nucleated cell counts were estimated from reference gene primer amplification. Method: immunoSEQ multiplex PCR; TCRdb's copy keeps in-frame clones and lacks some. V, J and clone size are those of that table, while D and trimming were read from the DNA. The table records around 450,000 clones, around 91% of them present only once.

This chain links TRBV5-4 with TRBJ2-5; a possible D gene is TRBD1 (6 bases). The sample was PBMCs or T cells enriched from blood (not recorded which). The sequence was collected from a man younger than 35 who had recovered from COVID-19. This CDR3 reads CASSLEYRVETQYF. In DNA, the CDR3 is TGTGCCAGCAGCTTGGAATACAGGGTGGAGACCCAGTACTTC.